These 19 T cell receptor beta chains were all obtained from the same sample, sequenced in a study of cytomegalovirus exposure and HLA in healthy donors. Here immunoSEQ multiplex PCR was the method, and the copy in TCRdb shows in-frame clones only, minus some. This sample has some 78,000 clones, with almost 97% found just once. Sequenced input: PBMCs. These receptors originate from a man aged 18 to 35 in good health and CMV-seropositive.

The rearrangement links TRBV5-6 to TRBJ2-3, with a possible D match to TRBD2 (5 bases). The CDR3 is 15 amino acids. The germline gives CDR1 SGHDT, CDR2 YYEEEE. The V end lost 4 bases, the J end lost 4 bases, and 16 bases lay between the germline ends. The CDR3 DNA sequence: TGTGCCAGCAGCCCGCTGAGAGGGCCGGCAGATACGCAGTATTTT. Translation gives CASSPLRGPADTQYF.

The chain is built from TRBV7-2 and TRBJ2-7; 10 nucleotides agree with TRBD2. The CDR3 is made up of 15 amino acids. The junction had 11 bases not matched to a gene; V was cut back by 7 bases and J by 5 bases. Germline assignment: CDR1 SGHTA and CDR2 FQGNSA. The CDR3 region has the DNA TGTGCCAGCACCCTCCTAGCGGGAGTCGCCCACGAGCAGTACTTC. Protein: CASTLLAGVAHEQYF.

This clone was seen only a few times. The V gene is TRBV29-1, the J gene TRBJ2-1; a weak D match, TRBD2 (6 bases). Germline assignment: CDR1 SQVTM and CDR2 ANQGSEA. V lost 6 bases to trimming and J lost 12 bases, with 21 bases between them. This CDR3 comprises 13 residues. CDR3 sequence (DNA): TGCAGCGTCGCTTCAGGAGGGTCAATACGGCAGTTCTTC. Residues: CSVASGGSIRQFF.

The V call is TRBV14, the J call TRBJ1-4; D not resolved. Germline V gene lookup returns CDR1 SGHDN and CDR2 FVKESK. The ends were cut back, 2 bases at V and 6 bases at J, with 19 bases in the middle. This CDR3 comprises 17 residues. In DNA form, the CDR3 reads TGTGCCAGCAGCCAATTCACGGGTATGCGGGAGGATGAAAAACTGTTTTTT. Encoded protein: CASSQFTGMREDEKLFF.

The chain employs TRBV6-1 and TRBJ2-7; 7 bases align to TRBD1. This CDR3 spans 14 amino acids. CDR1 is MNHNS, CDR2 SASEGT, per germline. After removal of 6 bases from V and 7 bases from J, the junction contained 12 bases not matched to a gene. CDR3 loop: CASRAGTAAWEQYF. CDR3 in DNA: TGTGCCAGCAGAGCCGGGACAGCCGCCTGGGAGCAGTACTTC.

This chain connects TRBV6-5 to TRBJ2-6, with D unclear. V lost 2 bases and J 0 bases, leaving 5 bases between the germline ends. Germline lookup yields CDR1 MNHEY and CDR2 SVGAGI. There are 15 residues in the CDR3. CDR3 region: CASSYEISGANVLTF. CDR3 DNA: TGTGCCAGCAGTTACGAGATCTCTGGGGCCAACGTCCTGACTTTC.

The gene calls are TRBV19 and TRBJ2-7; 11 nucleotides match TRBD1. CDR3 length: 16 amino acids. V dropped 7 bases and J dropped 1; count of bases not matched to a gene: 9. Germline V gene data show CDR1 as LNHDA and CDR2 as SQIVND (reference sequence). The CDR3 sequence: CASIKNGTGGSYEQYF. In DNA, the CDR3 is TGTGCCAGTATCAAGAATGGGACAGGGGGTTCCTACGAGCAGTACTTC.

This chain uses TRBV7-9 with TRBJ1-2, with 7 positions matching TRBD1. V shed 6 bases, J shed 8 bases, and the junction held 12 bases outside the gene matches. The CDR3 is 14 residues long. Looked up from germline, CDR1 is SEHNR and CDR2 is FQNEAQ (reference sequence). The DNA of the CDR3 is TGTGCCAGCAGACCAAGCGGACAGGTTGGCGGCTACACCTTC. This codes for CASRPSGQVGGYTF.

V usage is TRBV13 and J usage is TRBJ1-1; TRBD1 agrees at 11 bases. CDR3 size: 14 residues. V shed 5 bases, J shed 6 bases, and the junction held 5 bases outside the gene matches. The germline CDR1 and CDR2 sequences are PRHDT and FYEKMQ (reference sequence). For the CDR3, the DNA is TGTGCCAGCAGCCTCGGACAGGGGGCCTCTGAAGCTTTCTTT. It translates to CASSLGQGASEAFF. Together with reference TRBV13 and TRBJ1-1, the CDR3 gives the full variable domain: AAGVIQSPRHLIKEKRETATLKCYPIPRHDTVYWYQQGPGQDPQFLISFYEKMQSDKGSIPDRFSAQQFSDYHSELNMSSLELGDSALYFCASSLGQGASEAFFGQGTRLTVV.

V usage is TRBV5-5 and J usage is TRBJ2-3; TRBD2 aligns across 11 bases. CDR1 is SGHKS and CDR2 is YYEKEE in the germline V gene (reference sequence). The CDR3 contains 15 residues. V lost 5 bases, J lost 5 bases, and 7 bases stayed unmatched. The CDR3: CASRVLAGGRDTQYF. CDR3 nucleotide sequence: TGTGCCAGCAGAGTTCTAGCGGGAGGTAGAGATACGCAGTATTTT.

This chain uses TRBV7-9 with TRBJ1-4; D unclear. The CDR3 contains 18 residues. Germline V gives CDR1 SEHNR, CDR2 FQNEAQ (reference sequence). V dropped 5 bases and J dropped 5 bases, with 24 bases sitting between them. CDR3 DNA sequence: TGTGCCAGCAGCCTCAAATCCTTAGGCGGCAGCGCAAATGAAAAACTGTTTTTT. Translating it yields CASSLKSLGGSANEKLFF. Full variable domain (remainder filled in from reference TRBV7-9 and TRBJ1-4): DTGVSQNPRHKITKRGQNVTFRCDPISEHNRLYWYRQTLGQGPEFLTYFQNEAQLEKSRLLSDRFSAERPKGSFSTLEIQRTEQGDSAMYLCASSLKSLGGSANEKLFFGSGTQLSVL.

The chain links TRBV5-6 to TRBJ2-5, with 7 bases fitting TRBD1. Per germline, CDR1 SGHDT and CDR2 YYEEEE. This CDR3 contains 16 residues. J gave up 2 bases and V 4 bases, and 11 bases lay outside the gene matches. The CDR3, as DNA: TGTGCCAGCAGCATGGAACGAGGGGACAGTCAAGAGACCCAGTACTTC. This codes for CASSMERGDSQETQYF.

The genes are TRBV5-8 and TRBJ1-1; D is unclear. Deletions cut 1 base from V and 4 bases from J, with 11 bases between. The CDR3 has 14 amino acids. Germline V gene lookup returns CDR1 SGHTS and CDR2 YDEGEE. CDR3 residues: CASSLHGLGTEAFF. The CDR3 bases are TGTGCCAGCAGCTTGCACGGGTTGGGCACTGAAGCTTTCTTT.

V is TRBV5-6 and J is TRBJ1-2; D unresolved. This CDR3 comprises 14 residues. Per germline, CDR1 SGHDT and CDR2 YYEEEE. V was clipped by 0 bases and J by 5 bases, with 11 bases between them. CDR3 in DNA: TGTGCCAGCAGCTTGGGGAGAGGATGGTATGGCTACACCTTC. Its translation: CASSLGRGWYGYTF.

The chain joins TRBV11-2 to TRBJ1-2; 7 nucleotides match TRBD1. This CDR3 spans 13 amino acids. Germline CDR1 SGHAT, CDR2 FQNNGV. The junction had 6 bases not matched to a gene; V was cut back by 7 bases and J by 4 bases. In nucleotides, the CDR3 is TGTGCCAGCACCTCCCGACAGGGCTATGGCTACACCTTC. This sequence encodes CASTSRQGYGYTF.

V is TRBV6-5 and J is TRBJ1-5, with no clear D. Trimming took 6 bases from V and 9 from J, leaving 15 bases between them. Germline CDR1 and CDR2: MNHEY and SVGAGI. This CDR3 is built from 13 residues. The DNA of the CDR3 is TGTGCCAGCAGCAGACTCGGCTCCGGGCCCCAGCATTTT. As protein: CASSRLGSGPQHF.

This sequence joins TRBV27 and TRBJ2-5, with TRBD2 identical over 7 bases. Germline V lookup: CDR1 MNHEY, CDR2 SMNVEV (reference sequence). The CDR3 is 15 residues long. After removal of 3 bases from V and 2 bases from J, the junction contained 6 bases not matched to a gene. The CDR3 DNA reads TGTGCCAGCAGTTTCGAGGCGGGAGCACAAGAGACCCAGTACTTC. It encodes CASSFEAGAQETQYF.

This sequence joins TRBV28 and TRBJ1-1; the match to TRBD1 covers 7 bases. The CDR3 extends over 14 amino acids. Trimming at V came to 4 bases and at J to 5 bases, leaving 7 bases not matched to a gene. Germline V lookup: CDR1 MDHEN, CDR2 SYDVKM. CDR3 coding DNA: TGTGCCAGCAGTTGGACAGGCGGGGAGACTGAAGCTTTCTTT. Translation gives CASSWTGGETEAFF.

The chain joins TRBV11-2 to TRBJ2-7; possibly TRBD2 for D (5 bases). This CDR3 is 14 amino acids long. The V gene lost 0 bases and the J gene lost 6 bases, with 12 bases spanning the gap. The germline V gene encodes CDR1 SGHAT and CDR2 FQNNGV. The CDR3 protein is CASSLDLASGEQYF. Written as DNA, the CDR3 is TGTGCCAGCAGCTTAGATTTGGCGAGCGGCGAGCAGTACTTC.